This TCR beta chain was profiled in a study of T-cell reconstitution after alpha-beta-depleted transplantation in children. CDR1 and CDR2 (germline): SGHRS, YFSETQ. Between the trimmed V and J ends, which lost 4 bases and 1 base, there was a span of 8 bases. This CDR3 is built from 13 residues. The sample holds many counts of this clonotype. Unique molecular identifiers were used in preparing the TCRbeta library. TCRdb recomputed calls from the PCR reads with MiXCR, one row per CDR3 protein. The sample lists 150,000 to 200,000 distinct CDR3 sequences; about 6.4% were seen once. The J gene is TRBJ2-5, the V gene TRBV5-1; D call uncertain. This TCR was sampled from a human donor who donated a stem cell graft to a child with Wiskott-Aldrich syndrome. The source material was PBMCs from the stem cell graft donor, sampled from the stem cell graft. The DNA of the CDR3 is TGCGCCAGCAGCCTACCTGTCCAAGAGACCCAGTACTTC. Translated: CASSLPVQETQYF.